This record concerns one T cell receptor beta chain sequence. This record comes from a study of ipilimumab plus nivolumab after autologous stem cell transplantation. Method: immunoSEQ multiplex PCR; TCRdb's copy keeps in-frame clones and lacks some. The repertoire holds around 15,000 clones, with about 80% as singletons. This CDR3 contains 14 residues. CDR1 is SNHLY, CDR2 FYNNEI, per germline. V was shortened by 6 bases and J by 0 bases, with 12 bases between the two germline ends. V is TRBV2 and J is TRBJ2-7, with D possibly matching TRBD1 (6 bases). The source was PBMCs, collected in a trial of ipilimumab plus nivolumab as post-transplant consolidation. This clonotype was sampled from a male donor with diffuse large B-cell lymphoma. Here the CDR3 DNA reads TGTGCCAGCAGGGACAGTTTTAGCTCCTACGAGCAGTACTTC. It translates to CASRDSFSSYEQYF.